This T cell receptor (beta chain) comes out of a study of tumor and adjacent non-tumor tissue in lung cancer. Turning to the study itself: The cohort had approximately 12 adenocarcinoma, a couple of squamous cell and 1 small cell patients. On average, productive TCRbeta reads reached roughly 4 million per sample. Study results and caveats: Patients with more diverse tumor TCRs had worse survival. Top 100 clones took a larger repertoire share in normal lung.

The template was RNA from unsorted bulk tissue. CDR3 size: 15 residues. Trimming stripped 7 bases from V and 9 bases from J, with 21 bases between. In germline, CDR1 is PRHDT, CDR2 FYEKMQ (reference sequence). On this clonotype: The target antigen is unknown.

A modified ARM-PCR protocol with three rounds of nested PCR amplified TCRbeta. TCRdb ran MiXCR on the multiplex PCR reads and lists one entry per CDR3 protein. The sample lists about 66,000 distinct CDR3 sequences; more than 70% were seen once. The sequence was collected from a man aged 55 to 70 with non-small cell lung cancer. This chain connects TRBV13 to TRBJ1-4; D is possibly TRBD1 (5 bases). Sequences were obtained from lung tumor tissue. The CDR3, as DNA: TGTGCCAGCATACTAGTGGGGCAGGACCGTCAAAAACTGTTTTTT. It codes for CASILVGQDRQKLFF. The variable domain in full, with the rest retrieved from reference TRBV13 and TRBJ1-4, is AAGVIQSPRHLIKEKRETATLKCYPIPRHDTVYWYQQGPGQDPQFLISFYEKMQSDKGSIPDRFSAQQFSDYHSELNMSSLELGDSALYFCASILVGQDRQKLFFGSGTQLSVL.